This entry lists 19 T cell receptor beta chains sequenced from one sample in a study of long-term antiretroviral therapy in people with HIV. immunoSEQ v3.0 was run at survey level. Generated by immunoSEQ multiplex PCR, the TCRdb table keeps only in-frame clones and is missing some. The sample lists about 26,000 clones; approximately 90% were seen once. Here the sequenced sample was unsorted PBMCs, taken about 2.6 years after starting antiretroviral therapy. Source of these receptors: a man between 35 and 55 years old with HIV.

In nucleotides, the CDR3 is TGTGCCAGTAGTATCAGTCCTAACACTGAAGCTTTCTTT. Residues: CASSISPNTEAFF. The chain combines TRBV19 with TRBJ1-1; no definite D call. V lost 3 bases and J 2 bases, leaving 7 bases between the germline ends. Germline CDR1 is LNHDA and CDR2 is SQIVND (reference sequence). The CDR3 extends over 13 amino acids.

This clone was counted a single time. The gene calls are TRBV5-6 and TRBJ2-7, with TRBD2 identical over 7 bases. With 1 base clipped from V and 1 base from J, the junction kept 8 bases outside the gene matches. The CDR3 covers 16 residues. Germline V gene lookup returns CDR1 SGHDT and CDR2 YYEEEE. In nucleotides, the CDR3 is TGTGCCAGCAGCTTGAGTCGAGCGGGGCTTTCCTACGAGCAGTACTTC. Protein product: CASSLSRAGLSYEQYF.

The chain employs TRBV2 and TRBJ2-7, with 10 bases matching TRBD2. This CDR3 is built from 18 residues. With V trimmed by 5 bases and J by 3 bases, 16 bases remained unmatched. Germline V gives CDR1 SNHLY, CDR2 FYNNEI. DNA for the CDR3: TGTGCCAGCAGTCTGACACTAGCGGGAAACTCGAAGGTCTACGAGCAGTACTTC. Amino acid sequence: CASSLTLAGNSKVYEQYF.

V usage is TRBV30 and J usage is TRBJ1-1; D not certain. The ends were cut back, 1 base at V and 0 bases at J, with 12 bases in the middle. Germline V gene lookup returns CDR1 GTSNPN and CDR2 SVGIG (reference sequence). The CDR3 has 15 residues. CDR3 sequence (DNA): TGTGCCTGGAGTGAAAATCACAACATGAACACTGAAGCTTTCTTT. It encodes CAWSENHNMNTEAFF.

The CDR3 bases are TGTGCCAGCAGCTTAGGTCCTGGAAACACCATATATTTT. Protein product: CASSLGPGNTIYF. The V gene is TRBV7-3, the J gene TRBJ1-3; D is unresolved. This CDR3 region has 13 residues. Germline CDR1 is SGHTA and CDR2 is FQGTGA. Trimming took off 2 bases at V and 2 bases at J, with 4 bases between the two ends.

V usage is TRBV7-8 and J usage is TRBJ1-2, with 9 bases aligning to TRBD1. Germline CDR1 is SGHVS and CDR2 is FQNEAQ. Germline trimming cut 1 base from V and 6 bases from J; bases unmatched to any gene: 3. CDR3 size: 14 residues. CDR3 in amino acids: CASSLDRTGDGYTF. As DNA, the CDR3 is TGTGCCAGCAGCTTAGACCGGACAGGGGATGGCTACACCTTC. The whole variable domain, filled in from reference TRBV7-8 and TRBJ1-2, reads GAGVSQSPRYKVAKRGQDVALRCDPISGHVSLFWYQQALGQGPEFLTYFQNEAQLDKSGLPSDRFFAERPEGSVSTLKIQRTQQEDSAVYLCASSLDRTGDGYTFGSGTRLTVV.

V and J are TRBV15 and TRBJ2-2; D unresolved. V was trimmed by 8 bases and J by 5 bases, leaving 9 bases between them. CDR1 and CDR2 (germline): LNHNV, YYDKDF (reference sequence). The CDR3 length is 12 residues. The CDR3 sequence is CATSVETGELFF. The CDR3 region has the DNA TGTGCCACCTCGGTGGAAACCGGGGAGCTGTTTTTT.

This CDR3 reads CASSAGQGTPGELFF. The CDR3 region has the DNA TGTGCCAGCAGCGCGGGACAGGGGACCCCCGGGGAGCTGTTTTTT. The rearrangement uses TRBV9 and TRBJ2-2; TRBD1 agrees at 10 bases. Germline assignment: CDR1 SGDLS and CDR2 YYNGEE. J was trimmed by 6 bases and V by 3 bases; bases with no gene match: 5. The CDR3 runs 15 residues. The entire variable domain, with the rest obtained from reference TRBV9 and TRBJ2-2, is as follows: DSGVTQTPKHLITATGQRVTLRCSPRSGDLSVYWYQQSLDQGLQFLIQYYNGEERAKGNILERFSAQQFPDLHSELNLSSLELGDSALYFCASSAGQGTPGELFFGEGSRLTVL.

The V gene is TRBV19, the J gene TRBJ1-1; tentative D call: TRBD1 (6 bases). CDR1 is LNHDA, CDR2 SQIVND, per germline (reference sequence). V dropped 1 base and J dropped 1 base, with 13 bases sitting between them. This CDR3 contains 16 residues. The CDR3 protein is CASSIGGGTPNTEAFF. The CDR3 DNA sequence: TGTGCCAGTAGTATAGGGGGGGGGACACCGAACACTGAAGCTTTCTTT.

This chain uses TRBV27 with TRBJ2-7, with 8 bases matching TRBD1. V was pared by 3 bases and J by 2 bases, with 3 bases of the junction left unmatched. The germline V gene has CDR1 MNHEY and CDR2 SMNVEV (reference sequence). The CDR3 contains 14 residues. This chain's CDR3 is CASSFRTGPYEQYF. As DNA, the CDR3 is TGTGCCAGCAGTTTTCGGACAGGGCCCTACGAGCAGTACTTC.

This clone is a singleton in its sample. The CDR3 nucleotides are TGTGCCAGCAGTGAATGGGGTAGCGGACGAGAGACCCAGTACTTC. It is translated as CASSEWGSGRETQYF. This rearrangement joins TRBV25-1 to TRBJ2-5; weak D call: TRBD2 (6 bases). Trimming removed 1 base from V and 4 bases from J, with 13 bases in between. The CDR3 loop spans 15 amino acids. The V gene's germline CDR1 is MGHDK and CDR2 SYGVNS.

The V call is TRBV15, the J call TRBJ1-5; no reliable D call. The CDR3 consists of 17 residues. Germline CDR1 LNHNV, CDR2 YYDKDF (reference sequence). V lost 0 bases and J 0 bases, leaving 12 bases between the germline ends. CDR3 in amino acids: CATSREAAGYSNQPQHF. The CDR3 region has the DNA TGTGCCACCAGCAGAGAGGCGGCGGGGTATAGCAATCAGCCCCAGCATTTT.

The chain combines TRBV6-6 with TRBJ1-2, with D possibly TRBD1 on 6 matching bases. The germline V and J ends were trimmed by 8 bases and 3 bases, with 10 bases remaining between them. CDR1 and CDR2 from the germline V gene are MNHNY and SVGAGI (reference sequence). This CDR3 spans 12 amino acids. The chain's CDR3 is CASGGLDYGYTF. The CDR3 region has the DNA TGTGCCAGCGGGGGCTTGGACTATGGCTACACCTTC.

This chain links TRBV11-2 with TRBJ1-1; D gene ambiguous. The CDR3 length is 16 residues. Germline loops: CDR1 SGHAT, CDR2 FQNNGV. V was pared by 3 bases and J by 3 bases, with 17 bases between. The CDR3 loop reads CASSLAVIYGDTEAFF. In DNA form, the CDR3 reads TGTGCCAGCAGCTTGGCGGTAATATATGGGGACACTGAAGCTTTCTTT.

The J gene is TRBJ2-1, the V gene TRBV7-2; TRBD2 matches at 10 bases. CDR3 size: 17 residues. Unmatched junction bases numbered 15, after V lost 1 base and J lost 12 bases. In germline, CDR1 is SGHTA, CDR2 FQGNSA. This CDR3 is CASSLDRAGGRSVGQFF. The DNA for the CDR3 is TGTGCCAGCAGCTTAGACCGAGCGGGGGGGCGGTCTGTCGGGCAGTTCTTC.

The J gene is TRBJ1-4, the V gene TRBV5-6; 7 bases map to TRBD1. Germline trimming cut 4 bases from V and 8 bases from J; bases unmatched to any gene: 14. CDR1 and CDR2 from the germline V gene are SGHDT and YYEEEE. The CDR3 covers 16 residues. The CDR3 region has the DNA TGTGCCAGCAGCCGGACAGGTTTCGGCGAGCAGGAAAAACTGTTTTTT. It encodes CASSRTGFGEQEKLFF.

The chain is built from TRBV5-1 and TRBJ2-2, with a tentative D call TRBD1 (5 bases). CDR3 length: 15 residues. Germline CDR1 is SGHRS and CDR2 is YFSETQ. The V and J ends lost 3 bases and 1 base respectively, with 10 bases between them. CDR3 nucleotide sequence: TGCGCCAGCAGCTACCGCGGACAGAACACCGGGGAGCTGTTTTTT. Protein: CASSYRGQNTGELFF.

This chain links TRBV7-9 with TRBJ2-1; unclear D gene. Germline V gene lookup returns CDR1 SEHNR and CDR2 FQNEAQ (reference sequence). With 1 base removed from V and 5 bases from J, the gap between germline ends came to 15 bases. The length of the CDR3 is 16 residues. The CDR3 is CASSLVSLGNDNEQFF. Here the CDR3 DNA reads TGTGCCAGCAGCTTAGTGTCTTTGGGCAATGACAATGAGCAGTTCTTC. The full variable domain, with the rest looked up from reference TRBV7-9 and TRBJ2-1, is DTGVSQNPRHKITKRGQNVTFRCDPISEHNRLYWYRQTLGQGPEFLTYFQNEAQLEKSRLLSDRFSAERPKGSFSTLEIQRTEQGDSAMYLCASSLVSLGNDNEQFFGPGTRLTVL.

J is TRBJ1-3 and V is TRBV5-1; D gene ambiguous. The germline gives CDR1 SGHRS, CDR2 YFSETQ. The CDR3 is 12 amino acids. Trimming cost V 2 bases and J 2 bases, with 2 bases left between them. CDR3 sequence: CASSLPGNTIYF. The CDR3 DNA sequence: TGCGCCAGCAGCTTACCTGGAAACACCATATATTTT.